The present entry profiles one T cell receptor (beta chain) with its context. Random hexamers were used to reverse transcribe about 0.5 to 1 ug of RNA. TCRdb processed the immunoSEQ multiplex PCR reads anew with MiXCR; each CDR3 protein has one entry. In the table there are 150,000 to 200,000 distinct CDR3 sequences, around 94% of which are singletons. Germline values: CDR1 LGHDT, CDR2 YNNKEL (reference sequence). Trimming at V came to 4 bases and at J to 4 bases, leaving 5 bases not matched to a gene. The CDR3 is 14 amino acids. This sample is part of a study of CD8 T cells in Susac syndrome. The sequence was obtained from a human donor with multiple sclerosis. Sequencing was performed on CD4+ T cells from PBMCs. This chain uses TRBV3-1 with TRBJ2-7; 9 positions match TRBD2. CDR3 nucleotides: TGTGCCAGCAGCCTACCGGGACTAGCATACGAGCAGTACTTC. It codes for CASSLPGLAYEQYF.